This TCR beta chain stems from a study of shared clonotypes between healthy human individuals. Clones were read by immunoSEQ multiplex PCR, and TCRdb kept only the in-frame ones, dropping some. The sample has around 2.1 million clones, nearly 97% seen once; the top ten hold roughly 0.13%. Germline trimming cut 6 bases from V and 11 bases from J; bases unmatched to any gene: 15. The germline CDR1 and CDR2 sequences are SGHNT and YYREEE (reference sequence). The CDR3 consists of 14 residues. The chain uses TRBV5-4 and TRBJ1-1, with 8 nucleotides matching TRBD1. The receptor comes from a man younger than 35 in good health. Sequencing input: naive CD4+ T cells sorted from blood. The subset: CD45RA+ positively selected. The chain's CDR3 is CASNSHGTGEKAFF. Here the CDR3 DNA reads TGTGCCAGCAATTCCCACGGGACAGGCGAAAAGGCTTTCTTT. The whole variable domain, remainder taken from reference TRBV5-4 and TRBJ1-1, is ETGVTQSPTHLIKTRGQQVTLRCSSQSGHNTVSWYQQALGQGPQFIFQYYREEENGRGNFPPRFSGLQFPNYSSELNVNALELDDSALYLCASNSHGTGEKAFFGQGTRLTVV.